This T cell receptor (beta chain) stems from a study of early T cells in non-severe SARS-CoV-2 infection. Whole-study context: Sequencing was performed on bulk RNA from unsorted whole blood, leaving chains unpaired.

This clonotype has a handful of counts. As part of library construction, unique molecular identifiers were attached to individual cDNA molecules. TCRdb re-analysed the 5' RACE reads in MiXCR, keeping a single row per CDR3 protein. The table shows more than 85,000 distinct CDR3 sequences, with under 15% occurring only once. Germline-derived CDR1 and CDR2 are MNHEY and SVGEGT. The V end was cut by 6 bases, the J end by 6 bases, with 12 bases between. CDR3 size: 12 residues. The sequence was collected from an adult who was a healthcare worker with PCR-confirmed SARS-CoV-2 infection or an uninfected control (not recorded which). The V and J genes are TRBV6-2 or TRBV6-3 and TRBJ2-7, with a weak D call TRBD2 (5 bases). The sequenced sample consisted of whole blood. The CDR3 protein is CASRTSGLEQYF. For the CDR3, the DNA is TGTGCCAGCAGAACTAGTGGCCTCGAGCAGTACTTC.